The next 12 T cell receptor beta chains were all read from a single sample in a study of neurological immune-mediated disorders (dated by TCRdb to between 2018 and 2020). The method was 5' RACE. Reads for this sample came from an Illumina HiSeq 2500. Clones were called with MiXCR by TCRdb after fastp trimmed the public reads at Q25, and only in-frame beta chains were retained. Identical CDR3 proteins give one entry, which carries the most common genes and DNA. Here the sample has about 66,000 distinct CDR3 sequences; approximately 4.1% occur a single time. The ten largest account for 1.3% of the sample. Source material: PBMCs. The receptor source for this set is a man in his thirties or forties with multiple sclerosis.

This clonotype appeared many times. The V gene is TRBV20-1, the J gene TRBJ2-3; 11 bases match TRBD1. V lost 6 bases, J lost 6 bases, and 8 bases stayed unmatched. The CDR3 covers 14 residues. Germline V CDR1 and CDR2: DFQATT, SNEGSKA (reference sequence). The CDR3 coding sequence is TGCAGTGCCATGGACAGGGGGCGCGGGGATACGCAGTATTTT. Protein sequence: CSAMDRGRGDTQYF.

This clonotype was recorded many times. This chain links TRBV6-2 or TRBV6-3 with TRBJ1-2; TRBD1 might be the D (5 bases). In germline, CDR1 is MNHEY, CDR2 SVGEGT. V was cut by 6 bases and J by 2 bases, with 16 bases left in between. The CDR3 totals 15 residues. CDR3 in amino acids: CASSSATDSNYGYTF. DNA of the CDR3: TGTGCCAGCAGCTCTGCGACAGACAGCAACTATGGCTACACCTTC.

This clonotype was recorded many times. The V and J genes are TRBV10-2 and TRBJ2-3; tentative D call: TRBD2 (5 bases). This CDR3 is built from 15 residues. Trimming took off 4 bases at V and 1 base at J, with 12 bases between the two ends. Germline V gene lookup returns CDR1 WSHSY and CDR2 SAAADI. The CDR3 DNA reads TGCGCCAGCAGTGGGGGTAGCGCCGGCACAGATACGCAGTATTTT. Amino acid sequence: CASSGGSAGTDTQYF.

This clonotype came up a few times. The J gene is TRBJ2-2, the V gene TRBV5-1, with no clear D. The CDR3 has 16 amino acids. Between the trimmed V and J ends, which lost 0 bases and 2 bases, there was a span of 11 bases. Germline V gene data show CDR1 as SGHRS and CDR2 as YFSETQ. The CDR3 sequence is CASSLGAVTNTGELFF. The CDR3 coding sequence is TGCGCCAGCAGCTTGGGGGCGGTTACTAACACCGGGGAGCTGTTTTTT. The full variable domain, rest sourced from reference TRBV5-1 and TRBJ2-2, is KAGVTQTPRYLIKTRGQQVTLSCSPISGHRSVSWYQQTPGQGLQFLFEYFSETQRNKGNFPGRFSGRQFSNSRSEMNVSTLELGDSALYLCASSLGAVTNTGELFFGEGSRLTVL.

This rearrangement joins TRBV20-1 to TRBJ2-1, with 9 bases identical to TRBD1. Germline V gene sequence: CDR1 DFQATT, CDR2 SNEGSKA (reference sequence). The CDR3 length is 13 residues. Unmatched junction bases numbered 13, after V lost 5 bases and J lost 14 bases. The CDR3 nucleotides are TGCAGTGCTCCGGGACAGGGATTGGACGGGGAGTTCTTC. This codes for CSAPGQGLDGEFF.

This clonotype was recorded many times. CDR3: CASSQGGGRYEQYF. CDR3 nucleotide sequence: TGCGCCAGCAGCCAAGGAGGGGGGCGATACGAGCAGTACTTC. The V gene is TRBV4-1, the J gene TRBJ2-7; D possibly uses TRBD1 or TRBD2 (6 bases each). Trimming removed 1 base from V and 4 bases from J, with 11 bases in between. Germline V gives CDR1 MGHRA, CDR2 YSYEKL. The CDR3 consists of 14 residues.

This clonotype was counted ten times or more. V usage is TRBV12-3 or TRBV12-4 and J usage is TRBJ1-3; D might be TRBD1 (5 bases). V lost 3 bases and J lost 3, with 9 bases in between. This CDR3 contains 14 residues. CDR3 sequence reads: CASSLGPSGNTIYF. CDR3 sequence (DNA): TGTGCCAGCAGTTTGGGACCGAGTGGAAACACCATATATTTT.

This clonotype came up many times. The CDR3 DNA is TGTGCCAGCAGTTTGTGGAGGACCTACGAGCAGTACTTC. It yields the protein CASSLWRTYEQYF. The chain combines TRBV12-3 or TRBV12-4 with TRBJ2-7, with D perhaps TRBD2 (5 bases). Deletions cut 3 bases from V and 2 bases from J, with 8 bases between. The CDR3 is 13 amino acids.

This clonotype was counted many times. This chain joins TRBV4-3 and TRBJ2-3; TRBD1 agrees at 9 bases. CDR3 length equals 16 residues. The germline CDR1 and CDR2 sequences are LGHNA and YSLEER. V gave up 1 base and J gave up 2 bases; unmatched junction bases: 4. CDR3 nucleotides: TGCGCCAGCAGCCAAGGGACAGGGGCCCTCACAGATACGCAGTATTTT. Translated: CASSQGTGALTDTQYF.

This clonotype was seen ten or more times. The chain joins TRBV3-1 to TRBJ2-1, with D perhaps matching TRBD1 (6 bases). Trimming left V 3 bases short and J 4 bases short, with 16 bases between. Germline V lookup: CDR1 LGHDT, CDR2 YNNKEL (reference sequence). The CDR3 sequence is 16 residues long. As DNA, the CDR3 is TGTGCCAGCAGCCAGGGACCTGAAGGGGGTTACAATGAGCAGTTCTTC. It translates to CASSQGPEGGYNEQFF.

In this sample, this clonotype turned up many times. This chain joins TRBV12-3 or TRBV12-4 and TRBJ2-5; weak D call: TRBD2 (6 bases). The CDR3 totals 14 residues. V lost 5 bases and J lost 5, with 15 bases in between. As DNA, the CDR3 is TGTGCCAGCAGTCTACTAGCCCGGATCGAGACCCAGTACTTC. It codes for CASSLLARIETQYF.

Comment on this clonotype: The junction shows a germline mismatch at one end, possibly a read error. CDR3 protein: CSSSFSGTNTGELFF. CDR3 nucleotides: TGTTCCAGCAGCTTTAGCGGGACGAACACCGGGGAGCTGTTTTTT. The chain has TRBV7-6 and TRBJ2-2; 8 bases agree with TRBD2. Germline V CDR1 and CDR2: SGHVS, FNYEAQ. The CDR3 contains 15 residues.